This T cell receptor beta chain was documented in a study of T cells in Graves' hyperthyroidism and ophthalmopathy. Study overall: Peripheral blood was collected at initial diagnosis, before any treatment. Study findings and constraints: Separating ophthalmopathy from stable hyperthyroidism was achieved by a 13 V-J model. Most clonotypes expanded in thyroid above 0.001 were likewise present in blood.

There were TCR beta CDR3 regions amplified from RNA transcripts. When the TCR CDR3 underwent first-round RT-PCR, the HTBI primer set was used. A single record per CDR3 protein comes from TCRdb applying MiXCR to the multiplex PCR reads. The data contain about 400,000 distinct CDR3 sequences, about 15% of them seen just once; the ten biggest clones take up about 31%. The CDR3 is made up of 15 amino acids. The germline V gene has CDR1 DFQATT and CDR2 SNEGSKA (reference sequence). The junction had 12 bases not matched to a gene; V was cut back by 8 bases and J by 8 bases. A note on this clonotype: Antigen specificity is unknown.

Uncontrolled infection, other autoimmune disease, pregnancy or lactation excluded patients. The origin of this receptor is a woman between 25 and 40 years old with Graves' hyperthyroidism. The chain recombines TRBV20-1 with TRBJ2-1; the match to TRBD2 covers 13 bases. The sequenced material came from blood. In DNA form, the CDR3 reads TGCAGTCCTGGTGGCGGGACTAGCGGGATTTATGAGCAGTTCTTC. It translates to CSPGGGTSGIYEQFF.